The rows below give T cell receptor beta chains drawn from one sample of a study of cytomegalovirus exposure and HLA in healthy donors. Method: immunoSEQ multiplex PCR; TCRdb's copy keeps in-frame clones and lacks some. In total, the table holds tens of thousands of clones. Sequencing was carried out using PBMCs. The receptor source for this set is a woman aged 25-40 years in good health and CMV-seropositive. The CDR3 runs from the conserved cysteine through the conserved F or W. The D gene is left open where the match is weak.

j_call | d_call | v_call | cdr3_nt | cdr3_aa
TRBJ2-3 | . | TRBV5-6 | TGTGCCAGCAGCTTGGGGCTTTATAGCACAGATACGCAGTATTTT | CASSLGLYSTDTQYF
TRBJ2-3 | TRBD2 | TRBV30 | TGTGCCTGGAGTTTTAGCGGGTATACAGATACGCAGTATTTT | CAWSFSGYTDTQYF
TRBJ2-7 | . | TRBV11-3 | TGTGCCAGCAGCTTAGAGGGACAAGACTACGAGCAGTACTTC | CASSLEGQDYEQYF
TRBJ2-7 | . | TRBV30 | TGTGCCTGGAATTCGATGGGGGGGCGATACGAGCAGTACTTC | CAWNSMGGRYEQYF
TRBJ2-2 | TRBD1 | TRBV2 | TGTGCCAGCAGAGGCGGGACAGGGTCGAACACCGGGGAGCTGTTTTTT | CASRGGTGSNTGELFF
TRBJ1-2 | TRBD1 | TRBV6-5 | TGTGCCAGCAGTTACTCCGGGACAGGGCAGGGCTACACCTTC | CASSYSGTGQGYTF
TRBJ2-7 | . | TRBV28 | TGTGCCAGCAGTTTAGGTCAGACCTACGAGCAGTACTTC | CASSLGQTYEQYF
TRBJ2-5 | . | TRBV5-4 | TGTGCCAGCAGCTTGAAACAGGGACAAGAGACCCAGTACTTC | CASSLKQGQETQYF
TRBJ2-7 | . | TRBV6-1 | TGTGCCAGCAGGGGGGCGGGCTCCCATCTGTACTTC | CASRGAGSHLYF
TRBJ2-7 | TRBD1 | TRBV19 | TGTGCCAGTAGTGACAGGGGCCGGACCTACGAGCAGTACTTC | CASSDRGRTYEQYF
TRBJ1-1 | . | TRBV30 | TGTGCCTTTACGCTACAGGGTAGAGCTTTCTTT | CAFTLQGRAFF
TRBJ1-1 | . | TRBV5-6 | TGTGCCAGCACAAAGACTGCAGTGAACACTGAAGCTTTCTTT | CASTKTAVNTEAFF
TRBJ2-1 | TRBD2 | TRBV4-1 | TGCGCCAGCAGCCACCCGGGACTAGCGGCCGGTCCCACCGACAATGAGCAGTTCTTC | CASSHPGLAAGPTDNEQFF
TRBJ2-7 | TRBD2 | TRBV4-2 | TGTGCCAGCAGCGCCCGGGAGGCCCCCTACGAGCAGTACTTC | CASSAREAPYEQYF
TRBJ1-1 | TRBD1 | TRBV19 | TGTGCCAGTAGTACTCCGGGACAGGTCGGTCGGAACACTGAAGCTTTCTTT | CASSTPGQVGRNTEAFF
TRBJ2-1 | . | TRBV7-9 | TGTGCCAGCAGCTTTGGTGGGACTTACAATGAGCAGTTCTTC | CASSFGGTYNEQFF
TRBJ1-5 | TRBD1 | TRBV30 | TGTGCCTGGAGTGACAGGGGCTACAATCAGCCCCAGCATTTT | CAWSDRGYNQPQHF
TRBJ1-1 | . | TRBV6-4 | TGTGCCAGCAAATTGACAGCGAACACTGAAGCTTTCTTT | CASKLTANTEAFF
TRBJ2-7 | . | TRBV7-2 | TGTGCCAGCAGCCCGATGCGAGGGGGTTACGAGCAGTACTTC | CASSPMRGGYEQYF
TRBJ2-3 | TRBD1 | TRBV5-4 | TGTGCCAGCAGCACTAGGACAGGGAGCACAGATACGCAGTATTTT | CASSTRTGSTDTQYF
TRBJ1-2 | TRBD1 | TRBV30 | TGTGCCTGGAGTGATGGGGGACAGGGTATGGGCTACACCTTC | CAWSDGGQGMGYTF
TRBJ2-7 | TRBD1 | TRBV10-3 | TGTGCCATCAGGGGACAGGGGAGCTACGAGCAGTACTTC | CAIRGQGSYEQYF
TRBJ2-2 | . | TRBV6-5 | TGTGCCAGCAGTTTCGCTGAGGCCGGGGAGCTGTTTTTT | CASSFAEAGELFF
TRBJ1-5 | . | TRBV30 | TGTGCCTGGAGTGTATTACAGGGTCACACCCAGCATTTT | CAWSVLQGHTQHF
TRBJ2-5 | TRBD1 | TRBV27 | TGTGCCAGCAGTCACGGGACAGGGGGGACCCAGTACTTC | CASSHGTGGTQYF
TRBJ1-4 | TRBD1 | TRBV6-6 | TGTGCCAGCAGCAGGACAGGGGAGGCTGAAAAACTGTTTTTT | CASSRTGEAEKLFF
TRBJ1-2 | TRBD1 | TRBV27 | TGTGCCAGCAGTTCAAGGACAGGGGGCTATGGATATGGCTACACCTTC | CASSSRTGGYGYGYTF
TRBJ2-1 | TRBD2 | TRBV6-1 | TGTGCCAGCACTGTACTAGCGGGACTCTACAATGAGCAGTTCTTC | CASTVLAGLYNEQFF
TRBJ1-1 | . | TRBV29-1 | TGCAGCGTACGGGACACTGAAGCTTTCTTT | CSVRDTEAFF